This entry lists 8 T cell receptor beta chains sequenced from one sample in a study of blood T cell repertoires in COVID-19. Libraries were prepared by immunoSEQ multiplex PCR; TCRdb keeps only in-frame clonotypes and omits some of them. The sample records 100,000 to 150,000 clones, 84% being singletons. The sample comprised peripheral blood. Receptors originate from a man aged 55 to 70 with acute or convalescent COVID-19.

The chain couples TRBV25-1 to TRBJ2-7; no reliable D call. The ends were cut back, 3 bases at V and 3 bases at J, with 9 bases in the middle. The germline V gene encodes CDR1 MGHDK and CDR2 SYGVNS. CDR3 length: 13 residues. CDR3 sequence (DNA): TGTGCCAGCAGTGACCCCAGGCACTACGAGCAGTACTTC. Amino acids: CASSDPRHYEQYF.

The J gene is TRBJ1-3, the V gene TRBV27; D unclear. CDR3 length equals 13 residues. The germline V gene has CDR1 MNHEY and CDR2 SMNVEV (reference sequence). Trimming took 6 bases from V and 0 from J, leaving 6 bases between them. In nucleotides, the CDR3 is TGTGCCAGCAGAACTCACTCTGGAAACACCATATATTTT. Translated, it gives CASRTHSGNTIYF.

The V call is TRBV30, the J call TRBJ1-2, with 7 bases identical to TRBD1. In germline, CDR1 is GTSNPN, CDR2 SVGIG (reference sequence). The V segment lost 6 bases and the J segment 4 bases; nucleotides outside the gene matches: 5. The length of the CDR3 is 12 residues. Here the CDR3 DNA reads TGTGCCTGCCAGACAGGGAGCTATGGCTACACCTTC. It codes for CACQTGSYGYTF.

This clone has only a few counts. DNA for the CDR3: TGTGCCAGCAGCTTAGTACAGGGTTACACCGGGGAGCTGTTTTTT. Translating it yields CASSLVQGYTGELFF. V usage is TRBV11-2 and J usage is TRBJ2-2, with a weak D call TRBD1 (6 bases). The germline CDR1 and CDR2 sequences are SGHAT and FQNNGV. Between the trimmed V and J ends, which lost 1 base and 3 bases, there was a span of 9 bases. CDR3 length equals 15 residues.

This chain links TRBV29-1 with TRBJ2-1, with a weak D call TRBD2 (5 bases). The germline V and J ends were trimmed by 7 bases and 15 bases, with 19 bases remaining between them. This CDR3 spans 11 amino acids. Germline CDR1 SQVTM, CDR2 ANQGSEA. The CDR3 DNA reads as TGCAGCGCAGACGTTGGGGAGTTCCCGTTCTTC. This codes for CSADVGEFPFF.

This clone occurred once. The CDR3 DNA sequence: TGTGCCAGCAGCGTAGGCGGGTCAGGGGGCATCGGGGAGCTGTTTTTT. Its translation is CASSVGGSGGIGELFF. The rearrangement links TRBV9 to TRBJ2-2; the match to TRBD1 covers 8 bases. The CDR3 extends over 16 amino acids. Germline V gene data show CDR1 as SGDLS and CDR2 as YYNGEE. Unmatched junction bases numbered 8, after V lost 0 bases and J lost 7 bases.

The chain uses TRBV3-1 (or the pseudogene TRBV3-2) and TRBJ1-3; D remains unclear. Germline loops: CDR1 LGHDT, CDR2 YNNKEL (reference sequence). This CDR3 has 15 amino acids. The V end lost 4 bases, the J end lost 2 bases, and 12 bases lay between the germline ends. Here the CDR3 reads CASSLINSAGNTIYF. The CDR3 DNA follows: TGTGCCAGCAGCCTGATTAATTCGGCTGGAAACACCATATATTTT.

This chain uses TRBV4-2 with TRBJ2-7, with D hard to call. The V and J ends lost 2 bases and 5 bases respectively, with 10 bases between them. The CDR3 covers 13 residues. CDR1 is LGHNA and CDR2 is YNFKEQ in the germline V gene. CDR3: CASSQSDRDEQYF. CDR3 bases: TGTGCCAGCAGCCAATCCGACCGGGACGAGCAGTACTTC.